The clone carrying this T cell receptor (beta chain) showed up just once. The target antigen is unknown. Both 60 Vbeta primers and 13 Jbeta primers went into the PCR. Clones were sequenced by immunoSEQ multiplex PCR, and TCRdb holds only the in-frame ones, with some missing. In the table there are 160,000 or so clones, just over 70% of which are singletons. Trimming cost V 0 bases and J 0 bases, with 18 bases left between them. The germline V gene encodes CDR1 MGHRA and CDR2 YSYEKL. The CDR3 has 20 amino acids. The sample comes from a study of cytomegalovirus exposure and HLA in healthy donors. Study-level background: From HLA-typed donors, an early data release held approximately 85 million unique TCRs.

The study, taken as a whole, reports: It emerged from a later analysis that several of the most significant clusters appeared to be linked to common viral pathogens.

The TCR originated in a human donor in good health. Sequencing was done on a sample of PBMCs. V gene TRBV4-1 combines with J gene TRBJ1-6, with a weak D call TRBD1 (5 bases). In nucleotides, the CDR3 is TGCGCCAGCAGCCAAGATCCCACAGGTGATCCTAGCTCCTATAATTCACCCCTCCACTTT. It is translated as CASSQDPTGDPSSYNSPLHF.